A single T cell receptor (beta chain) is shown here with its context. The data originate from a study of T cells in Graves' hyperthyroidism and ophthalmopathy. TCR beta CDR3 regions were amplified from RNA transcripts. First-round RT-PCR of the TCR CDR3 relied on the HTBI primer set. TCRdb called the multiplex PCR reads again in MiXCR, with one record for every CDR3 protein. The table has 150,000 or so distinct CDR3 sequences, approximately 20% seen once. CDR3 length: 12 residues. V was clipped by 6 bases and J by 7 bases, with 12 bases between them. CDR1 SNHLY and CDR2 FYNNEI come from the germline V gene.

V usage is TRBV2 and J usage is TRBJ1-1; D not certain. This TCR was recovered from a woman aged 45-65 years with Graves' hyperthyroidism that later progressed to Graves' ophthalmopathy. Material: blood. CDR3 DNA sequence: TGTGCCAGCAGCCCCAGCGGGATTGAAGCTTTCTTT. Translation gives CASSPSGIEAFF.